Each of the 29 T cell receptor beta chains below was sequenced from the same sample in a study of molecular identifiers for immune sequencing clone quantification. Each CDR3 protein is one row after TCRdb ran MiXCR on the PCR reads. In the table there are approximately 100,000 distinct CDR3 sequences, under 40% of which are singletons. Sequencing was performed on naive CD8+ T cells from blood, with Jurkat cell RNA spiked in. The subset here: FACS-sorted CD8+CD4-CCR7+CD45RA+ naive T cells. The receptors were gathered from a human donor in good health. Some libraries in this study had Jurkat cell RNA spiked in.

This sequence joins TRBV28 and TRBJ2-7, with 7 bases lining up with TRBD2. From germline, CDR1 is MDHEN and CDR2 SYDVKM. Trimming cost V 6 bases and J 3 bases; bases outside gene matches: 11. The CDR3 length is 15 residues. DNA of the CDR3: TGTGCCAGCAGATTTCGAGGACTAGTTAACTACGAGCAGTACTTC. Protein sequence: CASRFRGLVNYEQYF.

The table lists this clonotype with a few counts. V and J are TRBV20-1 and TRBJ2-7, with D perhaps TRBD2 (5 bases). Looked up from germline, CDR1 is DFQATT and CDR2 is SNEGSKA (reference sequence). The CDR3 is 17 residues long. V gave up 1 base and J gave up 4 bases, with 23 bases separating them. CDR3 in amino acids: CSARGRRLHPLGYEQYF. The CDR3, as DNA: TGCAGTGCTAGAGGAAGGAGGCTACACCCATTAGGGTACGAGCAGTACTTC.

Notes on this clonotype: The junction and the germline gene differ at one end; a read error may be behind it. The rearrangement links TRBV2 to TRBJ2-1; no definite D call. This CDR3 has 14 residues. Germline V gene sequence: CDR1 SNHLY, CDR2 FYNNEI. In nucleotides, the CDR3 is TGTGCCAGCAGTGATTGGCAGAACTACAAAGAGCAGTTCTTC. This sequence encodes CASSDWQNYKEQFF.

This clonotype came up many times. This chain connects TRBV12-5 to TRBJ2-3; 14 positions agree with TRBD2. The germline V gene encodes CDR1 LGHNT and CDR2 FRNRAP. Trimming took 6 bases from V and 6 from J; bases not matched to a gene: 8. The CDR3 is made up of 16 amino acids. CDR3 loop: CASGVGTSGSGDTQYF. As DNA, the CDR3 is TGTGCTAGTGGCGTGGGGACTAGCGGGAGCGGTGATACGCAGTATTTT.

In its sample, this clonotype was seen many times. The chain employs TRBV29-1 and TRBJ2-3; TRBD2 matches 9 bases. The CDR3 is made up of 15 amino acids. The J segment lost 4 bases and the V segment lost 2 bases, leaving 7 bases of the junction unmatched. Germline V lookup: CDR1 SQVTM, CDR2 ANQGSEA. CDR3 amino acids: CSVEWASGASDTQYF. The CDR3 DNA reads TGCAGCGTTGAATGGGCTAGCGGGGCCTCAGATACGCAGTATTTT.

The table lists this clonotype with many counts. The chain links TRBV29-1 to TRBJ2-7; D perhaps matches TRBD1 (6 bases). CDR3 length equals 13 residues. Trimming removed 5 bases at V and 3 bases at J, with 14 bases between. Germline V CDR1 and CDR2: SQVTM, ANQGSEA. The CDR3 spells CSVLPGHSYEQYF. For the CDR3, the DNA is TGCAGCGTTTTACCGGGACACAGCTACGAGCAGTACTTC.

This clonotype was detected a few times. The chain recombines TRBV12-3 or TRBV12-4 with TRBJ2-7; maybe TRBD1 (5 bases). The CDR3 length is 15 residues. V lost 3 bases and J lost 4, with 16 bases in between. The CDR3 sequence: CASSFISQAPYEQYF. The CDR3 nucleotides read TGTGCCAGCAGTTTTATTTCACAGGCACCGTACGAGCAGTACTTC.

Concerning this clonotype: The junction differs from germline at one of its ends, possibly a read error. This chain joins TRBV7-6 and TRBJ2-7; D is unresolved. This CDR3 region has 13 residues. CDR1 and CDR2 from the germline V gene are SGHVS and FNYEAQ. The CDR3 DNA reads as TGTGCCAGCGGCTTATTTGGTACCTACGAGCAGTACTTC. Its protein is CASGLFGTYEQYF.

This clonotype was seen repeatedly, ten times or more. The rearrangement links TRBV28 to TRBJ1-3; no reliable D call. The CDR3 runs to 11 residues. V dropped 7 bases and J dropped 7 bases, with 8 bases sitting between them. The germline CDR1 and CDR2 sequences are MDHEN and SYDVKM. CDR3 protein: CASTGSNTIYF. CDR3 DNA sequence: TGTGCCAGCACTGGGAGTAACACCATATATTTT.

As regards this clonotype: This CDR3 is missing its conserved last phenylalanine or tryptophan, likely due to a read error. The V call is TRBV18, the J call TRBJ2-5; 8 nucleotides match TRBD1. Trimming removed 2 bases from V and 7 bases from J; junction bases left unmatched: 9. The CDR3 spans 15 residues. Germline V lookup: CDR1 KGHSH, CDR2 LQKENI. DNA for the CDR3: TGTGCCAGCTCACCAGGACAGGGCGATATTCGGACCCAGTACTCC. This codes for CASSPGQGDIRTQYS.

About this clonotype itself: This may arise from a read error, as a much more abundant clone is one base away. The chain couples TRBV2 to TRBJ1-5, with D hard to call. The V gene's germline CDR1 is SNHLY and CDR2 FYNNEI. The CDR3 runs to 14 residues. The CDR3 sequence is CASGEIGSDQPQHF. In nucleotides, the CDR3 is TGTGCCAGCGGTGAAATAGGGTCGGATCAGCCCCAGCATTTT.

This clonotype was seen many times. The chain couples TRBV12-3 or TRBV12-4 to TRBJ2-2, with 9 nucleotides matching TRBD1. The CDR3 sequence is 15 residues long. V lost 2 bases and J lost 5; bases outside the gene matches: 3. CDR3 protein: CASSLRTGETGELFF. CDR3 bases: TGTGCCAGCAGTTTAAGGACAGGGGAGACCGGGGAGCTGTTTTTT.

As regards this clonotype: At one boundary the junction diverges from the germline segment, which might be a read error. The genes are TRBV5-5 and TRBJ2-3, with TRBD2 matching 8 bases. The CDR3 sequence is 15 residues long. Germline CDR1 SGHKS, CDR2 YYEKEE (reference sequence). CDR3: CASSLTSGITGTQNF. The CDR3 region has the DNA TGTGCCAGCAGCTTGACTAGCGGAATCACAGGTACGCAGAATTTT.

The sample holds many counts of this clonotype. This chain joins TRBV9 and TRBJ1-1; a weak D match, TRBD1 (5 bases). This CDR3 is built from 13 residues. CDR1 SGDLS and CDR2 YYNGEE come from the germline V gene. The V gene lost 2 bases and the J gene lost 3 bases, with 8 bases spanning the gap. The CDR3 loop reads CASSVGAYTEAFF. CDR3 sequence (DNA): TGTGCCAGCAGCGTCGGGGCCTACACTGAAGCTTTCTTT.

V gene TRBV20-1 combines with J gene TRBJ2-7, with no clear D. Germline V lookup: CDR1 DFQATT, CDR2 SNEGSKA (reference sequence). The CDR3 length is 12 residues. V lost 3 bases and J lost 1, with 7 bases in between. CDR3 sequence: CSASLGSYEQYF. CDR3 nucleotide sequence: TGCAGTGCTAGCTTGGGGTCCTACGAGCAGTACTTC.

This clonotype was observed a few times. The J gene is TRBJ1-5, the V gene TRBV6-1; unclear D gene. Looked up from germline, CDR1 is MNHNS and CDR2 is SASEGT. CDR3 length: 11 amino acids. V gave up 3 bases and J gave up 6 bases, with 3 bases separating them. This CDR3 reads CASSDGQPQHF. For the CDR3, the DNA is TGTGCCAGCAGTGATGGTCAGCCCCAGCATTTT.

On this clonotype: Its ends do not fully match the called genes, so a read error is possible. The V gene is TRBV4-3, the J gene TRBJ1-1, with D tentatively TRBD1 (5 bases). The germline CDR1 and CDR2 sequences are LGHNA and YSLEER. This CDR3 region has 12 residues. CDR3 in DNA: TGCGCCAGCAGCCAAGTTGGGACTGCAGCTGTCTTT. Its translation: CASSQVGTAAVF.

Worth noting for this clonotype: Likely a read error: the CDR3 ends without its conserved phenylalanine or tryptophan. The CDR3 loop is CASSFTGGTETQYY. The CDR3 DNA is TGTGCCAGCAGTTTTACAGGGGGTACAGAGACCCAGTACTAC. The chain employs TRBV6-2 or TRBV6-3 and TRBJ2-5, with TRBD1 matching 8 bases. Per the germline V gene, CDR1 is MNHEY and CDR2 is SVGEGT. V was pared by 4 bases and J by 4 bases, with 5 bases of the junction left unmatched. The CDR3 spans 14 residues.

The CDR3 spells CASSFGEGLFF. The DNA of the CDR3 is TGTGCCAGCAGCTTTGGGGAAGGGCTGTTTTTT. J is TRBJ2-2 and V is TRBV13; D remains ambiguous. Germline V gene lookup returns CDR1 PRHDT and CDR2 FYEKMQ (reference sequence). V was trimmed by 3 bases and J by 13 bases, leaving 9 bases between them. The CDR3 has 11 residues.

Concerning this clonotype: Here the CDR3 omits its conserved ending phenylalanine or tryptophan, so a read error is the likely source. The chain is built from TRBV7-9 and TRBJ2-7; D gene ambiguous. V was clipped by 0 bases and J by 0 bases, with 12 bases between them. The CDR3 has 16 residues. Germline CDR1 SEHNR, CDR2 FQNEAQ (reference sequence). In nucleotides, the CDR3 is TGTGCCAGCAGCTTAGCGCGTGGCCGAGGCTCCTACGAGCAGTACTCC. This sequence encodes CASSLARGRGSYEQYS.

As to this clonotype: This could be a read error, since a much larger clone is one nucleotide away. The V call is TRBV20-1, the J call TRBJ1-1, with a tentative D call TRBD1 (6 bases). This CDR3 is 16 amino acids long. Germline loops: CDR1 DFQATT, CDR2 SNEGSKA (reference sequence). The CDR3 is CSAPGAAESMNTEAIF. Written as DNA, the CDR3 is TGCAGTGCACCGGGGGCGGCGGAGTCCATGAACACTGAAGCTATCTTT.

This clonotype was seen more than once but under ten times. The gene calls are TRBV2 and TRBJ2-2; D not certain. CDR3 size: 11 residues. Trimming took off 3 bases at V and 7 bases at J, with 3 bases between the two ends. CDR1 is SNHLY, CDR2 FYNNEI, per germline. The CDR3 sequence: CASSDFGELFF. The CDR3 bases are TGTGCCAGCAGTGATTTCGGGGAGCTGTTTTTT.

V gene TRBV20-1 combines with J gene TRBJ2-3; 14 bases are a match to TRBD2. The trim removed 1 base at V and 6 bases at J, leaving 3 bases unmatched. The CDR3 has 15 amino acids. Germline CDR1 DFQATT, CDR2 SNEGSKA (reference sequence). In nucleotides, the CDR3 is TGCAGTGCTAGAGCGACTAGCGGGAGGGGGGATACGCAGTATTTT. Its protein is CSARATSGRGDTQYF.

This clonotype was picked up a small number of times. The chain employs TRBV4-2 and TRBJ2-7, with TRBD2 as a possible D gene (5 bases). Trimming pared 1 base from V and 7 bases from J, leaving 11 bases between. The CDR3 is 13 amino acids. In germline, CDR1 is LGHNA, CDR2 YNFKEQ. Here the CDR3 reads CASSQVGKEEQYF. The CDR3 DNA sequence: TGTGCCAGCAGCCAAGTCGGGAAGGAAGAGCAGTACTTC.

This clonotype was counted at least ten times. This chain connects TRBV9 to TRBJ2-6; D not certain. The V end was cut by 4 bases, the J end by 0 bases, with 11 bases between. The germline V gene encodes CDR1 SGDLS and CDR2 YYNGEE. This CDR3 has 16 residues. CDR3 sequence: CASSPIVFSGANVLTF. The CDR3 DNA sequence: TGTGCCAGCAGCCCCATCGTCTTCTCTGGGGCCAACGTCCTGACTTTC.

This clonotype has ten or more counts. V and J are TRBV28 and TRBJ2-7; 13 positions match TRBD2. Germline V CDR1 and CDR2: MDHEN, SYDVKM. The CDR3 runs to 16 residues. V was pared by 3 bases and J by 4 bases, with 6 bases of the junction left unmatched. As DNA, the CDR3 is TGTGCCAGCAGTTTCGCCCGACTAGCGGGAGGATACGAGCAGTACTTC. Protein: CASSFARLAGGYEQYF.

This clonotype was found many times. The rearrangement uses TRBV12-3 or TRBV12-4 and TRBJ1-5; weak D call: TRBD1 (6 bases). Trimming left V 4 bases short and J 7 bases short, with 23 bases between. The CDR3 length is 17 residues. The CDR3 region is CASSSSQEQGGGQPQHF. CDR3 in DNA: TGTGCCAGCAGTTCCTCTCAGGAACAGGGAGGAGGGCAGCCCCAGCATTTT.

The chain uses TRBV11-2 and TRBJ2-4; TRBD1 is a possible D gene (5 bases). The CDR3 sequence is 15 residues long. Germline V CDR1 and CDR2: SGHAT, FQNNGV. V lost 5 bases and J lost 2, with 13 bases in between. The CDR3 reads CASSPVRVTKNIQYF. CDR3 DNA: TGTGCCAGCAGCCCAGTCAGGGTTACCAAAAACATTCAGTACTTC.

J is TRBJ2-7 and V is TRBV20-1, with D uncertain. Between the trimmed V and J ends, which lost 1 base and 0 bases, there was a span of 7 bases. CDR3 length: 13 residues. Germline values: CDR1 DFQATT, CDR2 SNEGSKA (reference sequence). DNA of the CDR3: TGCAGTGCTAGAGGACCGCTCTCCTACGAGCAGTACTTC. Residues: CSARGPLSYEQYF.